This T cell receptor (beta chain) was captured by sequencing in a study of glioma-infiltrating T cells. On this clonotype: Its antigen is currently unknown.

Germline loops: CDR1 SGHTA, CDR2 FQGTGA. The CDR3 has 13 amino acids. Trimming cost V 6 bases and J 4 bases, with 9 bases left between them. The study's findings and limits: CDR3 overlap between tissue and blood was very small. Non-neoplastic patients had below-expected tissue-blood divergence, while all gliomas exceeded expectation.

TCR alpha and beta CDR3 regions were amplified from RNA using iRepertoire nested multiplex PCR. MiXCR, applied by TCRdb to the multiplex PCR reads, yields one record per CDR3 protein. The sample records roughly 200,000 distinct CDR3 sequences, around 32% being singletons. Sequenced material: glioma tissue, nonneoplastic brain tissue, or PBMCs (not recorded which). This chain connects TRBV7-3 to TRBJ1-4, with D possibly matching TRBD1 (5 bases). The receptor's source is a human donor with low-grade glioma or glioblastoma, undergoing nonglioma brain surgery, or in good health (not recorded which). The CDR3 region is CASSTGFNEKLFF. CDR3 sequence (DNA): TGTGCCAGCAGTACAGGTTTTAATGAAAAACTGTTTTTT. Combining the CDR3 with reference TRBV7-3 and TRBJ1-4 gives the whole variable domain GAGVSQTPSNKVTEKGKYVELRCDPISGHTALYWYRQSLGQGPEFLIYFQGTGAADDSGLPNDRFFAVRPEGSVSTLKIQRTERGDSAVYLCASSTGFNEKLFFGSGTQLSVL.